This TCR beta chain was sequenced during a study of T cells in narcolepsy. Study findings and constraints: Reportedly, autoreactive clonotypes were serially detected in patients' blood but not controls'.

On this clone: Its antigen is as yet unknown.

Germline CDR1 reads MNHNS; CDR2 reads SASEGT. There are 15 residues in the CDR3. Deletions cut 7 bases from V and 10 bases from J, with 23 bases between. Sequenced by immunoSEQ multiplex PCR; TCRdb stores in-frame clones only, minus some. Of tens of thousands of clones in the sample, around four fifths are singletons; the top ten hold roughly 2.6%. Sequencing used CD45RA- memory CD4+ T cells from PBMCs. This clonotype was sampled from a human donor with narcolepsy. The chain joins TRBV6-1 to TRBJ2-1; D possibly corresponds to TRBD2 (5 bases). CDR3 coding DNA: TGTGCCAGCACCTCCATGGCTAGCCCTCTTGGGGAGCAGTTCTTC. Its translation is CASTSMASPLGEQFF.